Reported below is one T cell receptor beta chain. This CDR3 has 16 amino acids. V trimming: 4 bases; J trimming: 7 bases; junction bases outside the gene matches: 9. Germline values: CDR1 SGHRS, CDR2 YFSETQ. The source of the sample is a study of shared T cell receptors in the human thymus. The assay was immunoSEQ multiplex PCR, and TCRdb's table has in-frame clones only and misses some. The table lists about 660,000 clones, roughly 88% of them singletons. These same records also appear under a second study, on human thymus T cells. As that report states: Within thymic and blood repertoires, V and J gene usage appeared to be biased.

The genes are TRBV5-1 and TRBJ2-1, with 12 nucleotides matching TRBD2. Sequencing was performed on thymocytes. The source is a boy under two years old with a congenital heart defect. In nucleotides, the CDR3 is TGCGCCAGCAGCGTGACTAGCGGGAGCTCTGGGAATGAGCAGTTCTTC. Translated, it gives CASSVTSGSSGNEQFF.